This T cell receptor (beta chain) was found in a study of response to subunit inactivated influenza vaccine. General study results and limits: The authors suggested that every seasonal influenza vaccination recruits few new T cells.

Concerning this clonotype: The antigen remains undetermined.

The ends lost 4 bases at V and 7 bases at J; junction bases unmatched: 10. The CDR3 is 15 residues long. Germline lookup yields CDR1 SQVTM and CDR2 ANQGSEA. TCRdb analysed the RT-PCR reads with MiXCR anew, one entry per CDR3 protein. The table has 500,000 to 700,000 distinct CDR3 sequences, roughly 23% seen once. These sequences were also reported in another study, on T cells expressing NK-cell markers. As reported in that work: Synthesis of TCR beta cDNA relied on 5'RACE template switching carrying UMIs. Cells sorted as CD3+CD56+NKG2C+, CD3+CD56+NKG2C- and CD3+CD56-NKG2C+ T cells supplied the TCR beta repertoires. Just one sequenced donor of eight was HCMV-seronegative, while seven were seropositive.

The gene calls are TRBV29-1 and TRBJ2-1; 10 nucleotides agree with TRBD1. The origin of this receptor is a man in his forties or fifties who received an inactivated influenza vaccine. Here the sequenced sample was CD4+ T cells sorted from PBMCs, taken approximately 12 days after vaccination. The CDR3 reads CSVGLAGTGVNEQFF. The CDR3 DNA follows: TGCAGCGTTGGGCTAGCCGGGACAGGGGTGAATGAGCAGTTCTTC.